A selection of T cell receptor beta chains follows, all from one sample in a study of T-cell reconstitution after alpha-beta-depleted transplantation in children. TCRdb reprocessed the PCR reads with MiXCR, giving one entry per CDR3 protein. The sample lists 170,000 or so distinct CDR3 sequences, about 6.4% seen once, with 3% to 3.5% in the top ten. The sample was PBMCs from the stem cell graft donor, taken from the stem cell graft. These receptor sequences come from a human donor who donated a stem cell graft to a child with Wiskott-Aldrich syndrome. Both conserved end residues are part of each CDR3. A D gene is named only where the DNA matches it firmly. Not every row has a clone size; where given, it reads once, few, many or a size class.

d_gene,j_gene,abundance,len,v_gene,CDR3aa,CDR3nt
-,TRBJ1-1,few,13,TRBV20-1,CSARDARGTEAFF,TGCAGTGCTAGAGATGCGAGGGGCACTGAAGCTTTCTTT
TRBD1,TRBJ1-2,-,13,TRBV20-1,CSARKGQGDGYTF,TGCAGTGCTAGAAAGGGACAGGGTGATGGCTACACCTTC
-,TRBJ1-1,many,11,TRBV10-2,CATEGRGRTFF,TGCGCCACGGAAGGGAGAGGTAGAACTTTCTTT
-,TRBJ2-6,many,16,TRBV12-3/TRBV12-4,CASSLARGSGANVLTF,TGTGCCAGCAGTTTAGCCCGGGGGAGTGGGGCCAACGTCCTGACTTTC
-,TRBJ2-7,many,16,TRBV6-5,CASSYSYPGGTYEQYF,TGTGCCAGCAGTTACTCTTATCCAGGGGGGACCTACGAGCAGTACTTC
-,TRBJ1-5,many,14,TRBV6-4,CASSESQVNQPQHF,TGTGCCAGCAGTGAATCACAGGTCAATCAGCCCCAGCATTTT
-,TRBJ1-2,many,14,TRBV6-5,CASSFRTGTYGYTF,TGTGCCAGCAGTTTCCGCACAGGGACTTATGGCTACACCTTC
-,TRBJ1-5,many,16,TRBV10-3,CAISESGRGGNQPQHF,TGTGCCATCAGTGAGTCAGGACGGGGTGGCAATCAGCCCCAGCATTTT
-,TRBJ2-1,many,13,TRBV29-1,CSAPVRSYNEQFF,TGCAGCGCTCCCGTGCGCTCCTACAATGAGCAGTTCTTC
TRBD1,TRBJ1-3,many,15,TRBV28,CASSATGGAGNTIYF,TGTGCCAGCAGTGCTACAGGGGGCGCCGGAAACACCATATATTTT
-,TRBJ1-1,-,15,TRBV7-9,CASSLAAGKNTEAFF,TGTGCCAGCAGCTTAGCGGCGGGAAAGAACACTGAAGCTTTCTTT
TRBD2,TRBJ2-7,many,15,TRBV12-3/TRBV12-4,CASSRPYGGKGEQYF,TGTGCCAGCAGTCGCCCCTACGGGGGGAAAGGGGAGCAGTACTTC
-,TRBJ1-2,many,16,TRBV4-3,CASSQVAGGPTYGYTF,TGCGCCAGCAGCCAAGTAGCGGGGGGGCCCACTTATGGCTACACCTTC
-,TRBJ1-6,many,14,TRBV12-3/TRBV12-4,CASIQGGITSPLHF,TGTGCCAGCATTCAGGGAGGCATCACTTCACCCCTCCACTTT
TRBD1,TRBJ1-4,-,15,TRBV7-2,CASSFTGGTNEKLFF,TGTGCCAGCAGCTTTACAGGGGGCACTAATGAAAAACTGTTTTTT
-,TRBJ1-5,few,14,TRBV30,CAWSVSADYQPQHF,TGTGCCTGGAGTGTAAGCGCGGATTATCAGCCCCAGCATTTT
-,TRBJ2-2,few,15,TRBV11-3,CASSLTSPNTGELFF,TGTGCCAGCAGCCTTACGTCCCCGAACACCGGGGAGCTGTTTTTT
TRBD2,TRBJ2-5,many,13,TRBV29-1,CSVATSGGKTQYF,TGCAGCGTCGCCACTAGCGGGGGAAAGACCCAGTACTTC
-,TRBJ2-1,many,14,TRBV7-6,CASSLGPGKLGQFF,TGTGCCAGCAGCCTAGGACCAGGGAAATTGGGGCAGTTCTTC
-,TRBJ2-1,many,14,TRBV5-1,CASSPTTSYNEQFF,TGCGCCAGCAGCCCCACGACTAGCTACAATGAGCAGTTCTTC
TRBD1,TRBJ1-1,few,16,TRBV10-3,CAISEAGGLISTEAFF,TGTGCCATCAGTGAGGCAGGGGGGCTTATTTCTACTGAAGCTTTCTTT